This T cell receptor beta chain was profiled in a study of cytomegalovirus exposure and HLA in healthy donors. The PCR ran on 60 Vbeta and 13 Jbeta primers. Sequencing used immunoSEQ multiplex PCR; TCRdb keeps in-frame clones, though not all of them. The data contain under 200,000 clones, about 83% of them seen just once; the ten biggest clones take up over 1.5%. V was clipped by 6 bases and J by 6 bases, with 14 bases between them. Germline V gene data show CDR1 as KGHSH and CDR2 as LQKENI. This CDR3 has 13 amino acids. This sequence joins TRBV18 and TRBJ1-1; D might be TRBD1 (5 bases). Material: PBMCs. The sequence was collected from a man in his forties in good health and CMV-seropositive. CDR3 region: CASSMGTRAEAFF. For the CDR3, the DNA is TGTGCCAGCTCGATGGGGACTCGCGCTGAAGCTTTCTTT.